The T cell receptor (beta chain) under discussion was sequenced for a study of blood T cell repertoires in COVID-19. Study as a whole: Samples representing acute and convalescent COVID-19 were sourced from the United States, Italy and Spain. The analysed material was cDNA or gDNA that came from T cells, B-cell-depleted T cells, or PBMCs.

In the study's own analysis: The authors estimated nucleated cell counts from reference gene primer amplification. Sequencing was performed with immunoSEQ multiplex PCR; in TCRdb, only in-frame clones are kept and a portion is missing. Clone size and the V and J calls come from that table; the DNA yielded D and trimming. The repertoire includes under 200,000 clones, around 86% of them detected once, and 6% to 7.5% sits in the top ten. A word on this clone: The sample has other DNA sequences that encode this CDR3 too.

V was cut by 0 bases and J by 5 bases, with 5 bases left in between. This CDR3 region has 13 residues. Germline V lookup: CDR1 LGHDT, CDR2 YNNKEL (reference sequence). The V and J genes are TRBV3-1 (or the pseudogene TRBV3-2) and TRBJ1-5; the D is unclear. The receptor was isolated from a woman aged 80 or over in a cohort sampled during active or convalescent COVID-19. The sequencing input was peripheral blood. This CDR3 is CASSQDSYQPQHF. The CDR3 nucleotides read TGTGCCAGCAGCCAAGATTCTTATCAGCCCCAGCATTTT.